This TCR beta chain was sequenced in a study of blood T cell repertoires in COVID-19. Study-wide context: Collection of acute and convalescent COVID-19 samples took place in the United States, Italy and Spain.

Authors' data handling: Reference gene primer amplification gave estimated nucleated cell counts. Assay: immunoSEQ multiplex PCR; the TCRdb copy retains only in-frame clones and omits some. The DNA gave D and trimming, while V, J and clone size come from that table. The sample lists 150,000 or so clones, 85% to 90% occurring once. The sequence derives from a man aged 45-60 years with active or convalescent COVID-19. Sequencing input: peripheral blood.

For the CDR3, the DNA is TGTGCCAGCAGCTTATACCGCCCTATTGGCGGGAGAGTAGTCGAGCAGTACTTC. Translating gives CASSLYRPIGGRVVEQYF. This chain joins TRBV11-3 and TRBJ2-7; 7 nucleotides match TRBD2. CDR1 is SGHNT, CDR2 YENEEA, per germline. Trimming took 2 bases from V and 6 from J; bases not matched to a gene: 19. This CDR3 spans 18 amino acids.